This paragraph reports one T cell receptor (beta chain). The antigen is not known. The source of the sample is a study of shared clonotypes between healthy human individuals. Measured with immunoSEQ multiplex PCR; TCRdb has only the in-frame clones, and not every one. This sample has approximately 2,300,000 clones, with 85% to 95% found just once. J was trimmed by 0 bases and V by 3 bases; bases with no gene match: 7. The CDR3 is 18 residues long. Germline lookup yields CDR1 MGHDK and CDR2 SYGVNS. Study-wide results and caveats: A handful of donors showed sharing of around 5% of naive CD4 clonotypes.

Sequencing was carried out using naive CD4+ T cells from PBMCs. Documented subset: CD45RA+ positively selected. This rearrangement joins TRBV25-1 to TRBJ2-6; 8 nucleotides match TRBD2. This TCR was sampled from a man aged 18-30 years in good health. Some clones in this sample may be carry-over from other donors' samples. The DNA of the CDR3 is TGTGCCAGCAGTGATACTAGCGGACTACTCTCTGGGGCCAACGTCCTGACTTTC. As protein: CASSDTSGLLSGANVLTF.